This TCR beta chain stems from a study of response to subunit inactivated influenza vaccine. TCRdb processed the RT-PCR reads anew with MiXCR; each CDR3 protein has one entry. This table holds more than 550,000 distinct CDR3 sequences, about an eighth found once. This clonotype was detected only a few times. CDR1 and CDR2 (germline): SNHLY, FYNNEI. The CDR3 length is 15 residues. V shed 7 bases and J 5 bases; nucleotides not matched to a gene: 12. This receptor was obtained from a man in his fifties who received an inactivated influenza vaccine. The rearrangement joins TRBV2 to TRBJ2-5; 8 bases are a match to TRBD2. The input for sequencing was PBMCs from blood, taken on the day of vaccination. CDR3 sequence: CASKKAGAPRETQYF. The DNA for the CDR3 is TGTGCCAGCAAAAAAGCGGGGGCCCCGCGGGAGACCCAGTACTTC.